Shown below are 8 T cell receptor beta chains from a single sample sequenced in a study of T cells expressing NK-cell markers. Each CDR3 protein gets one entry in TCRdb, which reprocessed the 5' RACE reads and gives no DNA. The repertoire table contains hundreds of thousands of distinct CDR3 sequences. The sample comprised blood T cells: a sorted CD56 or NKG2C T cell subset, CD4+ or CD8+ T cells, or bulk PBMC T cells (not recorded which). The origin of the receptors is a man between 18 and 69 years old in good health.

The chain recombines TRBV27 with TRBJ1-2; TCRdb returns TRBD1, unconfirmable since there is no DNA. Germline V gives CDR1 MNHEY, CDR2 SMNVEV (reference sequence). The CDR3 runs 16 residues. The CDR3: CASSIASGGAYYGYTF.

The chain couples TRBV12-5 to TRBJ2-1; TCRdb designates TRBD2, a call that cannot be tested without DNA. From germline, CDR1 is LGHNT and CDR2 FRNRAP. There are 16 residues in the CDR3. The CDR3 spells CASGLGTSRSYNEQFF.

This chain joins TRBV2 and TRBJ2-5; there is no DNA to check the TCRdb D call of TRBD1. Germline lookup yields CDR1 SNHLY and CDR2 FYNNEI. This CDR3 comprises 14 residues. The chain's CDR3 is CASSGGQRRQTQYF.

The chain employs TRBV5-1 and TRBJ2-7; TCRdb proposes TRBD1, but this gene call is untestable without DNA. CDR1 and CDR2 from the germline V gene are SGHRS and YFSETQ. The CDR3 is 16 amino acids. This CDR3 is CASSLVGTNYYYEQYF.

The genes are TRBV12-5 and TRBJ2-5; the D call of TRBD1 rests on TCRdb alone, since no DNA is present to check it. Looked up from germline, CDR1 is LGHNT and CDR2 is FRNRAP. This CDR3 comprises 19 residues. CDR3 sequence reads: CASGLITKLTGTGQETQYF.

This chain links TRBV6-1 with TRBJ2-7; TCRdb gives TRBD1 as the D gene, but with no DNA this cannot be confirmed. CDR3 length equals 15 residues. Germline CDR1 MNHNS, CDR2 SASEGT. The CDR3 spells CATNRDRDFSYEQYF.

The chain carries TRBV20-1 and TRBJ2-1; TCRdb's D gene call, TRBD1, goes unchecked for lack of DNA. The length of the CDR3 is 16 residues. Per germline, CDR1 DFQATT and CDR2 SNEGSKA (reference sequence). The CDR3 sequence is CSAREDRKPKNNEQFF.

The CDR3 region is CASSFLLGTSGPLSYNEQFF. The V gene is TRBV11-2, the J gene TRBJ2-1; there is no DNA to check the TCRdb D call of TRBD2. The germline V gene encodes CDR1 SGHAT and CDR2 FQNNGV. This CDR3 comprises 20 residues.